This T cell receptor beta chain was recorded in a study of blood T cell repertoires in COVID-19. About the research overall: Acute and convalescent COVID-19 specimens originated in the United States, Italy and Spain. Sources were T cells, B-cell-depleted T cells, or PBMCs; the material itself was cDNA or gDNA.

Original analysis: Amplifying reference gene primers gave estimates of nucleated cell counts. Some clones are missing from TCRdb's copy, which holds only in-frame ones; the method was immunoSEQ multiplex PCR. That table furnishes V, J and clone size, whereas the DNA furnished D and trimming. The sample includes some 160,000 clones, 88% of them seen just once. CDR3 length: 13 residues. CDR1 and CDR2 (germline): SGHVS, FQNEAQ. Trimming shortened V by 4 bases and J by 2 bases, and 6 bases separated the two germline ends. The chain joins TRBV7-8 to TRBJ2-1; D not resolved. This clonotype originated in a man aged 50-59 years who had recovered from COVID-19. The sequenced sample consisted of peripheral blood. CDR3 nucleotide sequence: TGTGCCAGCAGCTCAGATACCTACAATGAGCAGTTCTTC. This encodes CASSSDTYNEQFF. Full variable domain (outside the CDR3, taken from reference TRBV7-8 and TRBJ2-1): GAGVSQSPRYKVAKRGQDVALRCDPISGHVSLFWYQQALGQGPEFLTYFQNEAQLDKSGLPSDRFFAERPEGSVSTLKIQRTQQEDSAVYLCASSSDTYNEQFFGPGTRLTVL.